This TCR beta chain was observed in a study of CD4 and CD8 cells across lung adenocarcinoma regions (dated by TCRdb to about 2018). For context, the study as a whole: Intratumor heterogeneity of the T cell receptor repertoire was examined by comparing tumor centers with tumor margins.

This clonotype occurred a few times. Which antigen it targets is not known. Per-base qualities were not stored, and no clone one base away is much larger. The library was prepared using PCR. Data came from a HiSeq X Ten. TCRdb itself trimmed the public reads at Q25 with fastp, ran MiXCR and retained productive beta chains. All rows with the same CDR3 protein become a single entry with the most common DNA and genes. The sample profile shows tens of thousands of distinct CDR3 sequences; about half of them were found once. The top ten hold 48% of the sample. The donors were patients who had localized lung adenocarcinoma, which is a subtype of non-small cell lung cancer. These samples came from the centers of localized lung adenocarcinomas. For TCR repertoire analysis, CD8+ T cells from tumor tissue were profiled separately from CD4+ T cells. The CDR3 numbers 16 residues from cysteine through phenylalanine. Of all the DNA, just the CDR3 is kept, 48 bases in frame from base 1. CDR1 MNHNS and CDR2 SASEGT are derived from the germline V gene. Clipping removes 5 bases from V and 1 base from J, with 9 as the unmatched junction base count.

This receptor was taken from a male donor with lung adenocarcinoma. The CD4 and CD8 labels of this study may be unreliable. In this chain, TRBV6-1 is recombined with TRBJ2-5; the central 8 bases match TRBD2. The material sequenced was CD8+ T cells from the center of a lung tumor. The sample's cell subset or site label, decoded: tumor center region. The DNA reads as follows: TGTGCCAGCAGTCCTCCCGAGCGGGGGCTCCAAGAGACCCAGTACTTC. The translation is CASSPPERGLQETQYF.